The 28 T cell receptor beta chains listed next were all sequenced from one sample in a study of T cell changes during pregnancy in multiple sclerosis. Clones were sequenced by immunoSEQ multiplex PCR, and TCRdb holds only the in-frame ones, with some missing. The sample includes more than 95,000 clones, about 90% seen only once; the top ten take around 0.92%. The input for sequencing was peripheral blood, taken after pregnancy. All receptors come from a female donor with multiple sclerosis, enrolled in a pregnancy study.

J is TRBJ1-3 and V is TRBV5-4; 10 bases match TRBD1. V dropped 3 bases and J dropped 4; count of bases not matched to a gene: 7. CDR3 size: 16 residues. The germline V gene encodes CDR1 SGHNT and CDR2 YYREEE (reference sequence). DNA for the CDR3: TGTGCCAGCAGCTCAAGACAGGGGGCAGGGGGAAACACCATATATTTT. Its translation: CASSSRQGAGGNTIYF.

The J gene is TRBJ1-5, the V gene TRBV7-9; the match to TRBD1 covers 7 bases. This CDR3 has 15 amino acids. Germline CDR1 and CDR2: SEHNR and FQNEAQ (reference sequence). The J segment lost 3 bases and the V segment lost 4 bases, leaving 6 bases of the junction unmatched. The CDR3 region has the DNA TGTGCCAGCAGCTCAGGACAGGAGACCAATCAGCCCCAGCATTTT. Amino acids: CASSSGQETNQPQHF.

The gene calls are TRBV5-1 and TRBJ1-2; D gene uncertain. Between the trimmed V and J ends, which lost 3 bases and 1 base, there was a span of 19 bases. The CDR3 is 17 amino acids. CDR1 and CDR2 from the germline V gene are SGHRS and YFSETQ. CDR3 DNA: TGCGCCAGCAGCTCACTTTGGACCGAGGAGGTTAACTATGGCTACACCTTC. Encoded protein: CASSSLWTEEVNYGYTF.

This chain's CDR3 is CAISESRGNYGYTF. Written as DNA, the CDR3 is TGTGCCATCAGTGAGTCGCGGGGTAACTATGGCTACACCTTC. This rearrangement joins TRBV10-3 to TRBJ1-2, with no clear D. The CDR3 extends over 14 amino acids. Germline V CDR1 and CDR2: ENHRY, SYGVKD. V was clipped by 0 bases and J by 1 base, with 6 bases between them.

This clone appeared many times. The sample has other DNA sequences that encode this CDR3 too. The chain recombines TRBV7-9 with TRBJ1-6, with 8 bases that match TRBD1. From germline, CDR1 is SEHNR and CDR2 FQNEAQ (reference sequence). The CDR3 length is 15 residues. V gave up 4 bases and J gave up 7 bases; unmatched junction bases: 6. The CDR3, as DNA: TGTGCCAGCAGCTCCGGTACAGGGGGGAATTCACCCCTCCACTTT. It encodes CASSSGTGGNSPLHF.

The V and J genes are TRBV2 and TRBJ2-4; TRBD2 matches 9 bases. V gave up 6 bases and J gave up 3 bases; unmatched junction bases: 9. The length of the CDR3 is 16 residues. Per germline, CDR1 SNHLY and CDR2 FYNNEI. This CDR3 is CASSRAAGGGKNIQYF. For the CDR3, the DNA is TGTGCCAGCAGCCGAGCGGCGGGGGGGGGCAAAAACATTCAGTACTTC.

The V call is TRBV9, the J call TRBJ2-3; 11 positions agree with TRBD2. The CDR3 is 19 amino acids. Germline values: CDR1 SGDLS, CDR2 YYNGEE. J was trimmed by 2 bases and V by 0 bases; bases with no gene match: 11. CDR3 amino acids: CASSVGRGLAGGYTDTQYF. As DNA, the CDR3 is TGTGCCAGCAGCGTAGGCCGGGGGCTAGCGGGGGGTTACACAGATACGCAGTATTTT.

CDR3 sequence: CASSRLASLETQYF. The CDR3 DNA is TGTGCCAGCAGTAGACTAGCCTCGTTGGAGACCCAGTACTTC. This chain uses TRBV2 with TRBJ2-5; TRBD2 aligns across 7 bases. Germline values: CDR1 SNHLY, CDR2 FYNNEI. The CDR3 runs 14 residues. V was clipped by 5 bases and J by 5 bases; unmatched bases: 8.

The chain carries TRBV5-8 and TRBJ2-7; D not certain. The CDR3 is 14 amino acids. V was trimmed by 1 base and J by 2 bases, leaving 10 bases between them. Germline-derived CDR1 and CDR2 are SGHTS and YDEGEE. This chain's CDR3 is CASSLFLPPYEQYF. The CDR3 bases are TGTGCCAGCAGCTTGTTTCTCCCCCCCTACGAGCAGTACTTC.

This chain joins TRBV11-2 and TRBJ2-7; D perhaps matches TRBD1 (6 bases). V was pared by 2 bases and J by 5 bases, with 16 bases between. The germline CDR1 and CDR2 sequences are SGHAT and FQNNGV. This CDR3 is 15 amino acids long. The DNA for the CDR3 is TGTGCCAGCAGCTTAACCAGTACAGGGTTCCACGAGCAGTACTTC. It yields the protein CASSLTSTGFHEQYF.

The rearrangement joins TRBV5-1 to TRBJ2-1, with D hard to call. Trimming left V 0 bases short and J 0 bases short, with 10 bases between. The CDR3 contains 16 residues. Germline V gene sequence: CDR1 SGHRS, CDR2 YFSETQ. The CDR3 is CASSLAEVSSYNEQFF. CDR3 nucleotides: TGCGCCAGCAGCTTGGCCGAGGTGAGCTCCTACAATGAGCAGTTCTTC.

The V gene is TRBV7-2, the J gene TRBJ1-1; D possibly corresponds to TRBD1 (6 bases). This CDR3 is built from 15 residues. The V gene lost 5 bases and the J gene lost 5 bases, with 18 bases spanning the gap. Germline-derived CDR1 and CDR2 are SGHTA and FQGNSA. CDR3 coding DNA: TGTGCCAGCAGCATAGGGGGGGGCGCGAGGACTGAAGCTTTCTTT. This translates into CASSIGGGARTEAFF. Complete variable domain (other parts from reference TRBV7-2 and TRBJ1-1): GAGVSQSPSNKVTEKGKDVELRCDPISGHTALYWYRQSLGQGLEFLIYFQGNSAPDKSGLPSDRFSAERTGGSVSTLTIQRTQQEDSAVYLCASSIGGGARTEAFFGQGTRLTVV.

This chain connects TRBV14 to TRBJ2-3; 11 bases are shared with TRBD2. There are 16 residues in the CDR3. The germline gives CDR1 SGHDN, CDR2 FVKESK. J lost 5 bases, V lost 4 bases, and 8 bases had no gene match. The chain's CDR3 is CASSRRLAGMGDTQYF. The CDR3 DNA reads TGTGCCAGCAGCCGGCGACTAGCGGGAATGGGAGATACGCAGTATTTT.

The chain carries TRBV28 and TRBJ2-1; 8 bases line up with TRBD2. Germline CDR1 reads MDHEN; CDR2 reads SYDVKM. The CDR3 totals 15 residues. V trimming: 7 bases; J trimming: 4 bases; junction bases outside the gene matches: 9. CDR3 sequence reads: CASTPGGAGYNEQFF. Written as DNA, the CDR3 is TGTGCCAGCACCCCGGGAGGGGCAGGGTACAATGAGCAGTTCTTC. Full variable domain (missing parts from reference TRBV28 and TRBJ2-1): DVKVTQSSRYLVKRTGEKVFLECVQDMDHENMFWYRQDPGLGLRLIYFSYDVKMKEKGDIPEGYSVSREKKERFSLILESASTNQTSMYLCASTPGGAGYNEQFFGPGTRLTVL.

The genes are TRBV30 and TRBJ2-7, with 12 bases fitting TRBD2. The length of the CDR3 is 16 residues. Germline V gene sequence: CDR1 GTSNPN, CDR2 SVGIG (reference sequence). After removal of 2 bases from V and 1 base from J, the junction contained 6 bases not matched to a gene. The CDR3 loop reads CAWSPRLAGVSYEQYF. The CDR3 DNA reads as TGTGCCTGGAGTCCTCGACTAGCGGGAGTATCCTACGAGCAGTACTTC.

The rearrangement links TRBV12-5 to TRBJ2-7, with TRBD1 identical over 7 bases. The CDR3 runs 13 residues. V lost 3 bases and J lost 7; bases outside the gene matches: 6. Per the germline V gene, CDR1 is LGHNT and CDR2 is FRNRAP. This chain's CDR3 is CASGFRDSGEQYF. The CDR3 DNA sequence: TGTGCTAGTGGTTTCCGGGACAGTGGGGAGCAGTACTTC.

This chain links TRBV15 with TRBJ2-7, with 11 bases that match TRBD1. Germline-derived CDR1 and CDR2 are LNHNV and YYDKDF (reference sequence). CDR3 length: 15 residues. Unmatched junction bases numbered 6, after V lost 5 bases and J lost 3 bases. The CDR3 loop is CATSVGTGGNYEQYF. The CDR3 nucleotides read TGTGCCACCAGCGTTGGGACAGGGGGAAACTACGAGCAGTACTTC.

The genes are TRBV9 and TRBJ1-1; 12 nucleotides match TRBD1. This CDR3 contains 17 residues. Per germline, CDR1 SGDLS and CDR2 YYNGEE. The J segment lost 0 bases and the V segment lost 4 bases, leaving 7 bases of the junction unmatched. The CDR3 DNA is TGTGCCAGCAGCTTAGGGACAGGGGGCGGGATGAACACTGAAGCTTTCTTT. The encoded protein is CASSLGTGGGMNTEAFF.

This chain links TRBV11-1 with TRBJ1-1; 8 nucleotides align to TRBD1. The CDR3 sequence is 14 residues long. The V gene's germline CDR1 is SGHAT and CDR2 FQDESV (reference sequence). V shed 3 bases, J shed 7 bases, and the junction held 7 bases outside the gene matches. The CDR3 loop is CASSLGQGAFEAFF. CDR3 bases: TGTGCCAGCAGCTTGGGTCAGGGGGCTTTTGAAGCTTTCTTT.

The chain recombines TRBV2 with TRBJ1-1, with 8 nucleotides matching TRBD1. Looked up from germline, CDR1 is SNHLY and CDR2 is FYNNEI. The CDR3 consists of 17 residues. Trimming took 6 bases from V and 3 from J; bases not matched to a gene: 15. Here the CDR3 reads CASRLIFQGALDTEAFF. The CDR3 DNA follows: TGTGCCAGCAGATTAATCTTTCAGGGGGCGCTGGACACTGAAGCTTTCTTT.

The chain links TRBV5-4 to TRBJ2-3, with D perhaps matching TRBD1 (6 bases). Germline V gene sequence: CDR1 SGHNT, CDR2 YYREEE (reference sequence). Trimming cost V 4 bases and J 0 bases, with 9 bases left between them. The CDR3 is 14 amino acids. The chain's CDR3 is CASSLTGSTDTQYF. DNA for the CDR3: TGTGCCAGCAGCCTAACAGGGAGCACAGATACGCAGTATTTT.

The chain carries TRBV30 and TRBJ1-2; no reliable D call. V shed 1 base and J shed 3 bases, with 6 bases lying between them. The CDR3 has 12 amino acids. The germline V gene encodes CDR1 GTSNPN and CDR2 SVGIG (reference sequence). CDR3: CAWSGLDYGYTF. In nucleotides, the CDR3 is TGTGCCTGGAGTGGTTTAGACTATGGCTACACCTTC.

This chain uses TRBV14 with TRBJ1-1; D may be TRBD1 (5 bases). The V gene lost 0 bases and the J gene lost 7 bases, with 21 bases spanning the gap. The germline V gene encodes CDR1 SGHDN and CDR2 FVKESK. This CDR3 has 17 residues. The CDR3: CASSQDLRAGGSYEAFF. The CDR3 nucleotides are TGTGCCAGCAGCCAAGATCTCAGGGCAGGAGGGTCCTATGAAGCTTTCTTT.

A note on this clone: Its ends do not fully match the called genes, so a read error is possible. For the CDR3, the DNA is TGTGCCAGTAAGGAGGGTCACAGTTCCTACGATGAGCAGTTCTTC. The encoded protein is CASKEGHSSYDEQFF. The V and J genes are TRBV19 and TRBJ2-1, with D perhaps matching TRBD2 (6 bases). The germline V gene encodes CDR1 LNHDA and CDR2 SQIVND (reference sequence). CDR3 size: 15 residues.

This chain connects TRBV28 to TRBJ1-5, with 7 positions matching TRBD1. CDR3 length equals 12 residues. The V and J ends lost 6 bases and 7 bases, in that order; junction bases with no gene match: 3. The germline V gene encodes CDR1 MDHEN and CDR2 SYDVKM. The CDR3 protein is CASRSGGQPQHF. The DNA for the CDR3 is TGTGCCAGCAGATCAGGGGGACAGCCCCAGCATTTT.

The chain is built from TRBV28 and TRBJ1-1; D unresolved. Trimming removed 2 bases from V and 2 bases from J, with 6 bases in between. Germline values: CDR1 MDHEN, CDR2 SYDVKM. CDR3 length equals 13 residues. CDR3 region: CASSLLINTEAFF. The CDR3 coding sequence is TGTGCCAGCAGTTTACTTATCAACACTGAAGCTTTCTTT.

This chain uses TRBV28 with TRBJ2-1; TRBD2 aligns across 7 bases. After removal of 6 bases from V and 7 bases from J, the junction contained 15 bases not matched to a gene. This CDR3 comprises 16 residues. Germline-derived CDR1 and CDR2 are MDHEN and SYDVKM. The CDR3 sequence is CASRLWRGSGLNEQFF. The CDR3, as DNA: TGTGCCAGCAGACTGTGGCGCGGGAGCGGATTAAATGAGCAGTTCTTC.

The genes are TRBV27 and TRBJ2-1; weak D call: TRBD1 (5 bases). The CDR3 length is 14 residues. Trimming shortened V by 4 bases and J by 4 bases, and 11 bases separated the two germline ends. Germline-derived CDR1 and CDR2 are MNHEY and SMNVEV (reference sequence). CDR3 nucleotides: TGTGCCAGCAGTTCATACAGGTCTTACAATGAGCAGTTCTTC. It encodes CASSSYRSYNEQFF.